The TCR beta chain described here comes from a study of cytomegalovirus exposure and HLA in healthy donors. Comments on this clone: Its target is unknown.

Both 60 Vbeta primers and 13 Jbeta primers went into the PCR. Assay used: immunoSEQ multiplex PCR; TCRdb lists only in-frame clones, some missing. The sample lists some 93,000 clones; around 84% were seen once. Trimming removed 4 bases from V and 9 bases from J, with 16 bases in between. The CDR3 contains 13 residues. Germline V CDR1 and CDR2: SGHRS, YFSETQ. Regarding the study as a whole: Rare TCR sequences dominated, though some public TCRs recurred in many donors. The authors enumerated 150 to 200 TCR beta chains as linked to cytomegalovirus. The authors considered a cluster of highly shared sequence variants likely to be a sequencing artifact. TRBV6-2, TRBV6-3 and other indistinguishable V segments were excluded.

The sequencing input was PBMCs. The V call is TRBV5-1, the J call TRBJ1-2; D is perhaps TRBD1 (5 bases). This clonotype was sampled from a woman in her 40s in good health and CMV-seronegative. The CDR3 protein is CASSPSGTVSYTF. CDR3 nucleotides: TGCGCCAGCAGCCCCTCCGGGACTGTTAGCTACACCTTC.